These 32 T cell receptor beta chains originate from one sample sequenced in a study of monozygotic twins with inflammatory bowel disease. TCRdb reworked the 5' RACE reads into one entry per CDR3 protein, no DNA. In total, the table holds about 420,000 distinct CDR3 sequences. Sequenced material: blood. Receptor source: a human donor with ulcerative colitis or Crohn's disease, or a healthy co-twin of an affected twin (not recorded which).

The CDR3: CASSVQGATNTEAFF. This chain uses TRBV9 with TRBJ1-1; no DNA is available, so the TRBD1 call from TCRdb remains unchecked. CDR3 length: 15 amino acids. CDR1 and CDR2 from the germline V gene are SGDLS and YYNGEE.

The chain couples TRBV5-1 to TRBJ2-5; no DNA is available, so the TRBD1 call from TCRdb remains unchecked. The V gene's germline CDR1 is SGHRS and CDR2 YFSETQ. The CDR3 length is 15 residues. The CDR3 sequence: CASSGGQGMGETQYF.

The rearrangement uses TRBV6-5 and TRBJ2-7. The V gene's germline CDR1 is MNHEY and CDR2 SVGAGI. The CDR3 sequence is 13 residues long. The CDR3 region is CASSPYSSYEQYF.

The gene calls are TRBV7-9 and TRBJ2-3; checking the TCRdb D call of TRBD2 is not possible without DNA. Germline V gene lookup returns CDR1 SEHNR and CDR2 FQNEAQ (reference sequence). This CDR3 spans 14 amino acids. CDR3 sequence: CASSRLGGTDTQYF.

The chain uses TRBV7-3 and TRBJ2-3. In germline, CDR1 is SGHTA, CDR2 FQGTGA. This CDR3 contains 16 residues. CDR3: CASSLSLAASTDTQYF.

The V and J genes are TRBV7-2 and TRBJ2-3. The germline gives CDR1 SGHTA, CDR2 FQGNSA. The CDR3 consists of 15 residues. CDR3 amino acids: CASRALVQYTDTQYF.

The chain combines TRBV7-9 with TRBJ1-2; the TCRdb call, TRBD1, lacks DNA for checking. This CDR3 comprises 16 residues. In germline, CDR1 is SEHNR, CDR2 FQNEAQ (reference sequence). The CDR3 is CASSGERTGFGYGYTF.

The rearrangement links TRBV9 to TRBJ2-7. Per germline, CDR1 SGDLS and CDR2 YYNGEE. The CDR3 runs 14 residues. This chain's CDR3 is CASSVELQNYEQYF.

This chain connects TRBV10-2 to TRBJ2-7; checking the TCRdb D call of TRBD1 is not possible without DNA. CDR1 and CDR2 (germline): WSHSY, SAAADI. The CDR3 is made up of 11 amino acids. The CDR3 is CATSGAYEQYF.

The CDR3 here is CASTVTGSEQFF. The chain carries TRBV7-2 and TRBJ2-1. There are 12 residues in the CDR3. Germline CDR1 is SGHTA and CDR2 is FQGNSA.

This chain connects TRBV5-4 to TRBJ2-1; TCRdb designates TRBD2, a call that cannot be tested without DNA. This CDR3 region has 15 residues. Germline V lookup: CDR1 SGHNT, CDR2 YYREEE (reference sequence). The CDR3 region is CASSFQLAGVNEQFF.

This rearrangement joins TRBV10-3 to TRBJ1-1; TCRdb's D call, TRBD1, is unchecked because there is no DNA. The germline CDR1 and CDR2 sequences are ENHRY and SYGVKD. This CDR3 is built from 13 residues. The CDR3 region is CANSGTGNTEAFF.

The chain couples TRBV28 to TRBJ2-3; absent DNA, TCRdb's TRBD1 call cannot be checked. Germline values: CDR1 MDHEN, CDR2 SYDVKM. There are 14 residues in the CDR3. The chain's CDR3 is CASSSRGAPDTQYF.

The gene calls are TRBV6-1 and TRBJ1-5; TCRdb returns TRBD1, unconfirmable since there is no DNA. Germline V gene data show CDR1 as MNHNS and CDR2 as SASEGT. The CDR3 runs to 16 residues. The CDR3 sequence is CASSDGGQILNQPQHF.

The rearrangement joins TRBV7-2 to TRBJ1-5; TCRdb returns TRBD1, unconfirmable since there is no DNA. The length of the CDR3 is 17 residues. The germline CDR1 and CDR2 sequences are SGHTA and FQGNSA. CDR3 region: CASSLRAPGDSNQPQHF.

This chain connects TRBV11-3 to TRBJ2-5; TCRdb's D call of TRBD2 is untestable without DNA. In germline, CDR1 is SGHNT, CDR2 YENEEA. This CDR3 is 13 amino acids long. CDR3 region: CASSARYGETQYF.

The chain joins TRBV11-1 to TRBJ2-1; TCRdb returns TRBD1, unconfirmable since there is no DNA. The CDR3 totals 13 residues. Germline V CDR1 and CDR2: SGHAT, FQDESV (reference sequence). The CDR3: CASTSDSYNEQFF. Full variable domain (missing parts from reference TRBV11-1 and TRBJ2-1): EAEVAQSPRYKITEKSQAVAFWCDPISGHATLYWYRQILGQGPELLVQFQDESVVDDSQLPKDRFSAERLKGVDSTLKIQPAELGDSAMYLCASTSDSYNEQFFGPGTRLTVL.

The chain joins TRBV5-1 to TRBJ2-4; TCRdb reports TRBD2, a call that lacks DNA to check it against. The CDR3 contains 17 residues. CDR1 SGHRS and CDR2 YFSETQ come from the germline V gene. CDR3 residues: CASSLNAGPGAKNIQYF.

The chain recombines TRBV9 with TRBJ1-1. Per germline, CDR1 SGDLS and CDR2 YYNGEE. CDR3 length equals 15 residues. This CDR3 reads CASSVEAVMNTEAFF.

The chain employs TRBV12-3 or TRBV12-4 and TRBJ2-3; lacking DNA, the TRBD1 call made by TCRdb goes unchecked. The CDR3 sequence is 14 residues long. The CDR3 sequence is CASSLPGITDTQYF.

J is TRBJ1-1 and V is TRBV5-1. This CDR3 is 14 amino acids long. CDR1 SGHRS and CDR2 YFSETQ come from the germline V gene. The CDR3 reads CASRPLDKNTEAFF.

V is TRBV18 and J is TRBJ2-7. The CDR3 contains 15 residues. Germline V gives CDR1 KGHSH, CDR2 LQKENI. CDR3 amino acids: CASSPENGVVYEQYF. Full variable domain (rest looked up from reference TRBV18 and TRBJ2-7): NAGVMQNPRHLVRRRGQEARLRCSPMKGHSHVYWYRQLPEEGLKFMVYLQKENIIDESGMPKERFSAEFPKEGPSILRIQQVVRGDSAAYFCASSPENGVVYEQYFGPGTRLTVT.

This chain links TRBV5-1 with TRBJ2-1. This CDR3 is built from 15 residues. Germline V gene sequence: CDR1 SGHRS, CDR2 YFSETQ. The chain's CDR3 is CASSAQPNSYNEQFF. The full variable domain, rest sourced from reference TRBV5-1 and TRBJ2-1, is KAGVTQTPRYLIKTRGQQVTLSCSPISGHRSVSWYQQTPGQGLQFLFEYFSETQRNKGNFPGRFSGRQFSNSRSEMNVSTLELGDSALYLCASSAQPNSYNEQFFGPGTRLTVL.

V and J are TRBV5-1 and TRBJ1-2. CDR3 length: 12 amino acids. From germline, CDR1 is SGHRS and CDR2 YFSETQ. CDR3: CASSGMGYGYTF.

V is TRBV7-3 and J is TRBJ1-1; TCRdb reports TRBD1, a call that lacks DNA to check it against. Germline V gene sequence: CDR1 SGHTA, CDR2 FQGTGA. CDR3 length: 15 amino acids. The CDR3 sequence is CASSPDPDSNTEAFF.

The CDR3 loop reads CATKARDEAYNEQFF. The chain employs TRBV5-1 and TRBJ2-1; absent DNA, TCRdb's TRBD1 call cannot be checked. CDR1 SGHRS and CDR2 YFSETQ come from the germline V gene. The CDR3 has 15 amino acids.

The chain carries TRBV7-2 and TRBJ1-1. This CDR3 region has 13 residues. Germline CDR1 is SGHTA and CDR2 is FQGNSA. The CDR3 reads CASSAARVPEAFF.

This chain connects TRBV19 to TRBJ1-5. The CDR3 has 17 amino acids. The germline gives CDR1 LNHDA, CDR2 SQIVND (reference sequence). The CDR3 sequence: CASSPSTYRNSNQPQHF. Filled out from reference TRBV19 and TRBJ1-5, the complete variable domain reads DGGITQSPKYLFRKEGQNVTLSCEQNLNHDAMYWYRQDPGQGLRLIYYSQIVNDFQKGDIAEGYSVSREKKESFPLTVTSAQKNPTAFYLCASSPSTYRNSNQPQHFGDGTRLSIL.

The CDR3 sequence is CSARDRQGGTEAFF. This sequence joins TRBV20-1 and TRBJ1-1. The CDR3 loop spans 14 amino acids. CDR1 and CDR2 from the germline V gene are DFQATT and SNEGSKA (reference sequence).

CDR3 protein: CASSRTGTGDSPLHF. The chain uses TRBV5-1 and TRBJ1-6; the D gene TCRdb calls, TRBD1, cannot be checked with no DNA. The CDR3 is made up of 15 amino acids. Germline-derived CDR1 and CDR2 are SGHRS and YFSETQ. Full variable domain (outside the CDR3, taken from reference TRBV5-1 and TRBJ1-6): KAGVTQTPRYLIKTRGQQVTLSCSPISGHRSVSWYQQTPGQGLQFLFEYFSETQRNKGNFPGRFSGRQFSNSRSEMNVSTLELGDSALYLCASSRTGTGDSPLHFGNGTRLTVT.

The CDR3 loop is CASSLDRGHGELFF. The gene calls are TRBV7-3 and TRBJ2-2; the D gene TCRdb calls, TRBD1, cannot be checked with no DNA. Germline assignment: CDR1 SGHTA and CDR2 FQGTGA. The CDR3 totals 14 residues. The full variable domain, with the rest looked up from reference TRBV7-3 and TRBJ2-2, is GAGVSQTPSNKVTEKGKYVELRCDPISGHTALYWYRQSLGQGPEFLIYFQGTGAADDSGLPNDRFFAVRPEGSVSTLKIQRTERGDSAVYLCASSLDRGHGELFFGEGSRLTVL.

The CDR3 sequence: CASSLVGTGFYNEQFF. The V gene is TRBV7-2, the J gene TRBJ2-1; the D call of TRBD1 rests on TCRdb alone, since no DNA is present to check it. The CDR3 consists of 16 residues. Germline lookup yields CDR1 SGHTA and CDR2 FQGNSA. Complete variable domain (other parts from reference TRBV7-2 and TRBJ2-1): GAGVSQSPSNKVTEKGKDVELRCDPISGHTALYWYRQSLGQGLEFLIYFQGNSAPDKSGLPSDRFSAERTGGSVSTLTIQRTQQEDSAVYLCASSLVGTGFYNEQFFGPGTRLTVL.